This T cell receptor (beta chain) was captured in a study of patients and donors after allogeneic stem cell transplantation. This CDR3 has 14 amino acids. Trimming left V 7 bases short and J 2 bases short, with 12 bases between. Using its own MiXCR run on the RT-PCR reads, TCRdb lists one record per CDR3 protein. This table has some 20,000 distinct CDR3 sequences, around 29% appearing once. Many counts were recorded for this clonotype. The TCR was taken from a human donor who was either an allogeneic HSCT recipient or a stem cell or donor lymphocyte infusion donor (not recorded which). It is not recorded whose cells these are; they may come from a transplant donor. V gene TRBV12-3 or TRBV12-4 combines with J gene TRBJ2-1, with D possibly being TRBD1 or TRBD2 (6 bases each). The sample comprised blood, either unsorted or a sorted T cell fraction (not recorded which). The CDR3 here is CASTGGPTYNEQFF. The CDR3 DNA follows: TGTGCCAGCACTGGGGGGCCAACCTACAATGAGCAGTTCTTC.